These 4 T cell receptor beta chains were all obtained from the same sample, sequenced in a study of T cells after posttransplantation cyclophosphamide. Treatment was busulfan-fludarabine conditioning, a marrow graft, and cyclophosphamide on days +3 and +4. Libraries were prepared by immunoSEQ multiplex PCR; TCRdb keeps only in-frame clonotypes and omits some of them. The sample has roughly 8,300 clones; roughly four fifths are singletons. Sequenced here: CD4+ T cells sorted from blood, sampled 1162 days after allogeneic stem cell transplant with posttransplant cyclophosphamide. These receptors all stem from a female patient in her thirties or forties who received an allogeneic stem cell transplant from a related donor, was CMV-positive, and had no GVHD. Some T cells may be the graft donor's.

Here the CDR3 DNA reads TGCGCCAGCAGCTTGGATCTAGCGGGGGGCCCCTACAATGAGCAGTTCTTC. It yields the protein CASSLDLAGGPYNEQFF. V is TRBV5-1 and J is TRBJ2-1; 11 bases align to TRBD2. Unmatched junction bases numbered 4, after V lost 0 bases and J lost 2 bases. The CDR3 runs to 17 residues. Per germline, CDR1 SGHRS and CDR2 YFSETQ.

This rearrangement joins TRBV5-8 to TRBJ1-3; tentative D call: TRBD1 (6 bases). This CDR3 contains 17 residues. Between the trimmed V and J ends, which lost 0 bases and 4 bases, there was a span of 17 bases. Germline CDR1 is SGHTS and CDR2 is YDEGEE. CDR3 DNA sequence: TGTGCCAGCAGCTTGGCCATCAGGGGCTCATCGGGAAACACCATATATTTT. Protein sequence: CASSLAIRGSSGNTIYF.

Notes on this clone: One end of the junction fails to match germline, which may point to a read error. This chain joins TRBV6-5 and TRBJ1-1; D might be TRBD1 (5 bases). Germline CDR1 is MNHEY and CDR2 is SVGAGI. The CDR3 sequence is 12 residues long. The CDR3 sequence is CASSDSTEEAFF. The CDR3 nucleotides are TGTGCCAGCAGTGACTCGACAGAGGAAGCTTTCTTT.

This sequence joins TRBV25-1 and TRBJ2-3; D perhaps matches TRBD1 (6 bases). The CDR3 is 15 residues long. The germline CDR1 and CDR2 sequences are MGHDK and SYGVNS. Trimming cost V 2 bases and J 2 bases, with 11 bases left between them. The CDR3 is CASSEQGWVTDTQYF. Written as DNA, the CDR3 is TGTGCCAGCAGTGAACAGGGGTGGGTCACAGATACGCAGTATTTT.